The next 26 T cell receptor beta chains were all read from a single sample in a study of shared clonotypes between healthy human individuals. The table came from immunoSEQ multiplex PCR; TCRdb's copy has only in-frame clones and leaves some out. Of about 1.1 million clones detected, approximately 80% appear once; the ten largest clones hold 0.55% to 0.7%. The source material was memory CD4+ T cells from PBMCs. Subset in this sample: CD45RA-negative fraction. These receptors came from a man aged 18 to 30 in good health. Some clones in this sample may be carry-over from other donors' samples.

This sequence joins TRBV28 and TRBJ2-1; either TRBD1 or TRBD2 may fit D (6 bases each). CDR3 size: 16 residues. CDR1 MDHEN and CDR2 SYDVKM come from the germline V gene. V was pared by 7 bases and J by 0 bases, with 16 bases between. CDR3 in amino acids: CASTRRGRSSYNEQFF. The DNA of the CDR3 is TGTGCCAGCACCCGGAGGGGGAGAAGCTCCTACAATGAGCAGTTCTTC.

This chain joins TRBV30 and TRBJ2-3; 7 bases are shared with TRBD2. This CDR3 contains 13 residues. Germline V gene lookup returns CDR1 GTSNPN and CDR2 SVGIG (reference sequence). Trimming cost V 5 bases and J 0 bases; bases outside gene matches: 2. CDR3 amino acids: CAWDSGSTDTQYF. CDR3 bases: TGTGCCTGGGATAGCGGGAGCACAGATACGCAGTATTTT.

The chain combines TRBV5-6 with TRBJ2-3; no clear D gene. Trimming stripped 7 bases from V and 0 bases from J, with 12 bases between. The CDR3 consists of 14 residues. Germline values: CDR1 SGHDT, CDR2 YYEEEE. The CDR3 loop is CASAEYFSTDTQYF. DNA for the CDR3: TGTGCCAGCGCGGAGTATTTTAGCACAGATACGCAGTATTTT.

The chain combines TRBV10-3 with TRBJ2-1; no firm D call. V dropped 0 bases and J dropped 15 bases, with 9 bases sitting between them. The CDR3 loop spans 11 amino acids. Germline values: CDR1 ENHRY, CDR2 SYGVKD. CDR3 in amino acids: CAISESGFPFF. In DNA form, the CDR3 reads TGTGCCATCAGTGAGTCCGGCTTTCCGTTCTTC.

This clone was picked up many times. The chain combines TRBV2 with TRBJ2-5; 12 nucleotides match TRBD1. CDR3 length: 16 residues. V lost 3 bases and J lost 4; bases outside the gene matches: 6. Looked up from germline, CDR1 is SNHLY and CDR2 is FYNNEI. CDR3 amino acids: CASSDSGTGGGETQYF. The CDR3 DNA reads TGTGCCAGCAGTGATTCCGGGACAGGGGGCGGAGAGACCCAGTACTTC.

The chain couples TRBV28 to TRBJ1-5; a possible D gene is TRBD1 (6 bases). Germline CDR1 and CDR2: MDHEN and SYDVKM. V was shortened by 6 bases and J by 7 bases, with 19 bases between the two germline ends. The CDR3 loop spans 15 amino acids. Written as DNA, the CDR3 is TGTGCCAGCAGCCCCGGACAGAACCACGGCCAGCCCCAGCATTTT. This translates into CASSPGQNHGQPQHF.

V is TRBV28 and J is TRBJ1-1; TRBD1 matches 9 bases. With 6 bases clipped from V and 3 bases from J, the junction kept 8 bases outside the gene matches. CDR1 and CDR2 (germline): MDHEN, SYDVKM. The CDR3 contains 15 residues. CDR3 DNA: TGTGCCAGCAGCCCCAGACAGGGGGAGGACACTGAAGCTTTCTTT. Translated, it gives CASSPRQGEDTEAFF.

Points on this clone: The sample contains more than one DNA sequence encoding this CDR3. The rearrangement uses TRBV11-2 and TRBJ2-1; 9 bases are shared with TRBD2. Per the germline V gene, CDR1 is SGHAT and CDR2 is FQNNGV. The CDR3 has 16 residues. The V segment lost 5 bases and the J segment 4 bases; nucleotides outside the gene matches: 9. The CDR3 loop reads CASSPRLAGLYNEQFF. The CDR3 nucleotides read TGTGCCAGCAGCCCCCGCCTAGCGGGACTGTACAATGAGCAGTTCTTC.

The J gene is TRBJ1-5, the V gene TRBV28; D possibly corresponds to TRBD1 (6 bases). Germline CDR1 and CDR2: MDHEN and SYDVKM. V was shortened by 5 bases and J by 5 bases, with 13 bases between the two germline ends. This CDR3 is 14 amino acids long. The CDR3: CASSVTGTYQPQHF. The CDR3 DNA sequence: TGTGCCAGCAGTGTTACAGGGACGTATCAGCCCCAGCATTTT.

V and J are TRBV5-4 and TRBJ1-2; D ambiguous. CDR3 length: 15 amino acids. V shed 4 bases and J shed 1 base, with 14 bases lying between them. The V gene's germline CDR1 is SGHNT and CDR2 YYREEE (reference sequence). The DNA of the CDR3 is TGTGCCAGCAGCATCTCCCCTATCCTTAACTATGGCTACACCTTC. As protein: CASSISPILNYGYTF.

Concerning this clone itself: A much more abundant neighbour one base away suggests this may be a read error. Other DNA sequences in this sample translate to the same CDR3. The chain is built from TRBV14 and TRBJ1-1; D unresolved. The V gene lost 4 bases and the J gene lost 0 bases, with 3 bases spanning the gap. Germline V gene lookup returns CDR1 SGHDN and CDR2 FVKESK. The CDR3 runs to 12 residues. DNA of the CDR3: TGTGCCAGCAGCCGGATGAACACTGAAGCTTTCTTT. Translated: CASSRMNTEAFF.

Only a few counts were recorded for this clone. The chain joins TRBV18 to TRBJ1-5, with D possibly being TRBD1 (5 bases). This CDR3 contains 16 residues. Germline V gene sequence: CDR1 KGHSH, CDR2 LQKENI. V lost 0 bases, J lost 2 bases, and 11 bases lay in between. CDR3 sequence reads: CASSPPWQGGNQPQHF. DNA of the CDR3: TGTGCCAGCTCACCACCCTGGCAGGGCGGCAATCAGCCCCAGCATTTT.

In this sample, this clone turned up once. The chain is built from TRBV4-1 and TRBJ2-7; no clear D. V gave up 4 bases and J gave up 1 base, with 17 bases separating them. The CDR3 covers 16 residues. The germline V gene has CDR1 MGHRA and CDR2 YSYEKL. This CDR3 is CASSPAPTPVSYEQYF. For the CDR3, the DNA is TGCGCCAGCAGCCCCGCCCCCACGCCAGTTTCCTACGAGCAGTACTTC.

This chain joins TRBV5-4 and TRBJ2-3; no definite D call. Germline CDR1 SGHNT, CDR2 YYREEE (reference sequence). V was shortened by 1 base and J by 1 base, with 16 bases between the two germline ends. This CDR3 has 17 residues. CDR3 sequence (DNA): TGTGCCAGCAGCTTGTTATGGGGTCCACTCGGCACAGATACGCAGTATTTT. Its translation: CASSLLWGPLGTDTQYF.

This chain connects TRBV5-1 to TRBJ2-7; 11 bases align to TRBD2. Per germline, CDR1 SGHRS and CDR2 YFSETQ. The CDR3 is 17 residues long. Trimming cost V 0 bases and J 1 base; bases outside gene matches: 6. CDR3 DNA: TGCGCCAGCAGCTTGGCAAGGACTAGCGGGTCGTCCTACGAGCAGTACTTC. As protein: CASSLARTSGSSYEQYF.

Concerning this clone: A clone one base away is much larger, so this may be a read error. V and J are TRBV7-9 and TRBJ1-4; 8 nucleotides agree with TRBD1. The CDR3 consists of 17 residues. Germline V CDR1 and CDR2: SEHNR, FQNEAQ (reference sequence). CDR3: CASSTQGVSGIGEKLLF. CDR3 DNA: TGTGCCAGCAGCACACAGGGGGTTTCCGGAATCGGGGAAAAACTGCTTTTT.

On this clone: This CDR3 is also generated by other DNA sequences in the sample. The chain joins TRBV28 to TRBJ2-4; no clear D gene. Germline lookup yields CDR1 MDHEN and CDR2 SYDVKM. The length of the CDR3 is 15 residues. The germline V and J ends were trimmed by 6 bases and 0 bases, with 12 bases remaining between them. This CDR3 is CASSSFGIAKNIQYF. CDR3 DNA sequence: TGTGCCAGCAGCTCTTTCGGTATAGCCAAAAACATTCAGTACTTC.

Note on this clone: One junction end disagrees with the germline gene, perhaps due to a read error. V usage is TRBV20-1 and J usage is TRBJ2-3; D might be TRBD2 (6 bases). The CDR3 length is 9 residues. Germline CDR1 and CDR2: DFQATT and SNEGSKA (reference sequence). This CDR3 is CSASPGGMF. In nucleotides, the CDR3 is TGCAGTGCTAGCCCCGGGGGAATGTTT.

This CDR3 is CASSLLAGVYNEQFF. The CDR3 DNA sequence: TGTGCCAGCAGCCTGCTAGCGGGAGTCTACAATGAGCAGTTCTTC. This rearrangement joins TRBV7-2 to TRBJ2-1, with 10 positions matching TRBD2. The CDR3 has 15 residues. V was clipped by 5 bases and J by 3 bases; unmatched bases: 4. CDR1 SGHTA and CDR2 FQGNSA come from the germline V gene. Full variable domain (outside the CDR3, taken from reference TRBV7-2 and TRBJ2-1): GAGVSQSPSNKVTEKGKDVELRCDPISGHTALYWYRQSLGQGLEFLIYFQGNSAPDKSGLPSDRFSAERTGGSVSTLTIQRTQQEDSAVYLCASSLLAGVYNEQFFGPGTRLTVL.

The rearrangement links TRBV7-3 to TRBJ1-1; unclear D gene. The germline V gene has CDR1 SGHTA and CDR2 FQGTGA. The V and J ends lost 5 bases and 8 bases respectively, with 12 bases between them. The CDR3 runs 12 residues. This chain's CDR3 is CASSPGGPEAFF. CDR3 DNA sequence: TGTGCCAGCAGCCCAGGCGGGCCCGAAGCTTTCTTT.

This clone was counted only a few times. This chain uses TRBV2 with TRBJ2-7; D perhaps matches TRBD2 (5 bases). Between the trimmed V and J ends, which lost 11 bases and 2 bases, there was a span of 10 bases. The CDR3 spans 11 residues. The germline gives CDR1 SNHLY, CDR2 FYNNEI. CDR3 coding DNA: TGTGCCGGCGGGCCAGCCTACGAGCAGTACTTC. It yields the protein CAGGPAYEQYF.

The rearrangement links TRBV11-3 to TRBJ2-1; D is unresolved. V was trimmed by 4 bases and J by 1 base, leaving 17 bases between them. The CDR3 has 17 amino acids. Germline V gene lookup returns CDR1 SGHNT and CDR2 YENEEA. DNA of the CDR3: TGTGCCAGCAGCTCCCTTAGAGGAATGGGTTCCTACAATGAGCAGTTCTTC. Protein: CASSSLRGMGSYNEQFF.

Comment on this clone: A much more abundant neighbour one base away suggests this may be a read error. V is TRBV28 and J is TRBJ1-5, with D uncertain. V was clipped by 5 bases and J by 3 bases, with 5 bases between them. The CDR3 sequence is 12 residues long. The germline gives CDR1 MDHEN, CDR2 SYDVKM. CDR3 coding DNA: TGTGCCAGCAGTACGATCAATCAGCCCCAGCATTTT. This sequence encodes CASSTINQPQHF. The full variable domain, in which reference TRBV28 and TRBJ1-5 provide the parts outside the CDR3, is DVKVTQSSRYLVKRTGEKVFLECVQDMDHENMFWYRQDPGLGLRLIYFSYDVKMKEKGDIPEGYSVSREKKERFSLILESASTNQTSMYLCASSTINQPQHFGDGTRLSIL.

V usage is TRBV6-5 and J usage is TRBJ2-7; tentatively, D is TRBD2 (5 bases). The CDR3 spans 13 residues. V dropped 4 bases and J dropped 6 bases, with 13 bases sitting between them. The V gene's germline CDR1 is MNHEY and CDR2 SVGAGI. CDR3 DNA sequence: TGTGCCAGCAGTTTTTCGGGGAGAGGCGAGCAGTACTTC. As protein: CASSFSGRGEQYF.

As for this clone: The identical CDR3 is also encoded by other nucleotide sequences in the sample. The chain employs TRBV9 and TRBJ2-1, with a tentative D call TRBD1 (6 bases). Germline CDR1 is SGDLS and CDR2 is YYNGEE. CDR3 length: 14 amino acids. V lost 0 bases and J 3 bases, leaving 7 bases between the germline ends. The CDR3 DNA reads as TGTGCCAGCAGCGTAGGGACAGACTACAATGAGCAGTTCTTC. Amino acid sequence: CASSVGTDYNEQFF.

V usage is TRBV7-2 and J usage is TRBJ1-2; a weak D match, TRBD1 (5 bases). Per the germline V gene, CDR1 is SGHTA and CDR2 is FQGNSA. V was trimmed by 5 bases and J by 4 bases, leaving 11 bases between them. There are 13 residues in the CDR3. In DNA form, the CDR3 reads TGTGCCAGCAGCCCCGACAGCGTCTATGGCTACACCTTC. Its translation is CASSPDSVYGYTF.